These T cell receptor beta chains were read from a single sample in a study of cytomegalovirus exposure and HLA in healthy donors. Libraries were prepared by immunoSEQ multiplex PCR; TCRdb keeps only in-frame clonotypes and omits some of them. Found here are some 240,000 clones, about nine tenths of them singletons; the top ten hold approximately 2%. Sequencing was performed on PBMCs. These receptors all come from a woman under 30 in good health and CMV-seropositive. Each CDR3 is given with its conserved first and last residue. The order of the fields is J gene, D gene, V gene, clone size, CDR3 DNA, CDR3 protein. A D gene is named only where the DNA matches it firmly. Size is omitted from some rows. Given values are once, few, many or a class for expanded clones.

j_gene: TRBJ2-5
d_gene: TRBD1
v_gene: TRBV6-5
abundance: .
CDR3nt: TGTGCCAGCAGTTACAAAGGGACAGGGGGAGAGACCCAGTACTTC
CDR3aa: CASSYKGTGGETQYF

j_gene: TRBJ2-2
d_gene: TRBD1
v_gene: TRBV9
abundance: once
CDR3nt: TGTGCCAGCTCGAAGGACAGGGAAAACACCGGGGAGCTGTTTTTT
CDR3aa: CASSKDRENTGELFF

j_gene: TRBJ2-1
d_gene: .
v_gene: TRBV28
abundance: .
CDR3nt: TGTGCCAGCAGTTCGCCCACAACCTTCCGCAATGAGCAGTTCTTC
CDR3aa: CASSSPTTFRNEQFF

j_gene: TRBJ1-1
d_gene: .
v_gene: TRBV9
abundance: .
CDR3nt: TGTGCCAGCAGTAGGGGATCTGAAGCTTTCTTT
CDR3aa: CASSRGSEAFF

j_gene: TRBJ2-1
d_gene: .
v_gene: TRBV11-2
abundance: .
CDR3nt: TGTGCCAGCAGCTTAGTTTCGGGCTCCTACAATGAGCAGTTCTTC
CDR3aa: CASSLVSGSYNEQFF

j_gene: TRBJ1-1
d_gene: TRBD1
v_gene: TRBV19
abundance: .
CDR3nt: TGTGCCAGTAGTGCTGGACAGGAGTCAACTGAAGCTTTCTTT
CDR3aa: CASSAGQESTEAFF

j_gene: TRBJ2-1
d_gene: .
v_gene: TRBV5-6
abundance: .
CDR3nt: TGTGCCAGCAGCTTGGCCCTAGCGCGGAATGAGCAGTTCTTC
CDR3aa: CASSLALARNEQFF

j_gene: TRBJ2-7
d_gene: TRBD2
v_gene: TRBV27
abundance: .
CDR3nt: TGTGCCAGCATCAAACTAGCGGGAGCCTACGAGCAGTACTTC
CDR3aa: CASIKLAGAYEQYF

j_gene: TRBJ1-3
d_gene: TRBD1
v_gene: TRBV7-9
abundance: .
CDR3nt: TGTGCCAGCAGCTTACCTACCGGGACAGCCTCTGGAAACACCATATATTTT
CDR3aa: CASSLPTGTASGNTIYF

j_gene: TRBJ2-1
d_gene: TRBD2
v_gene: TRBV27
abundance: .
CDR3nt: TGTGCCAGTTTGCAGAATAGCGGGATGTACTACAATGAGCAGTTCTTC
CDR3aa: CASLQNSGMYYNEQFF

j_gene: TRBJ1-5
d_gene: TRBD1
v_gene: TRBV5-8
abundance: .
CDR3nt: TGTGCCAGCAGCACGAGGGGACAGGGGGATCAGCCCCAGCATTTT
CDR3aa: CASSTRGQGDQPQHF

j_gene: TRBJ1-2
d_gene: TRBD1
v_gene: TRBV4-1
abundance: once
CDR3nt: TGCGCCAGCAGCGCGGTTCAGGGGGCGAACTATGGCTACACCTTC
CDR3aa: CASSAVQGANYGYTF

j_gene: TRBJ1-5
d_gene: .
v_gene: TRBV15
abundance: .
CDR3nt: TGTGCCACCAGCAGAGATTGGGGGGGCAATCAGCCCCAGCATTTT
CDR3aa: CATSRDWGGNQPQHF

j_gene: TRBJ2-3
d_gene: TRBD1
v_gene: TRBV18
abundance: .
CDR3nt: TGTGCCAGCTCACCACTGGGACAGCCTTACACAGATACGCAGTATTTT
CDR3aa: CASSPLGQPYTDTQYF

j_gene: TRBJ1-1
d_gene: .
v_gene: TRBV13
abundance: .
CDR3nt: TGTGCCAGCAGCTTTCTCGGGGAGTTCAACACTGAAGCTTTCTTT
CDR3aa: CASSFLGEFNTEAFF

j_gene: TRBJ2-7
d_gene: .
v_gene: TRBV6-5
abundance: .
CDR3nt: TGTGCCAGCAGTTACTCGAGTCGCGGCGAGCAGTACTTC
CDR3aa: CASSYSSRGEQYF

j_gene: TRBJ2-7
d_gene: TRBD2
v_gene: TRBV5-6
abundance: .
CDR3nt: TGTGCCAGCAGCTTGCGACTAGCGGGAGACGAGCAGTACTTC
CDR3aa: CASSLRLAGDEQYF

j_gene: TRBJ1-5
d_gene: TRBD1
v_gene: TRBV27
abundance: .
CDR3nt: TGTGCCAGCAGTCCGTGGGACAGGGGGAAGAATCAGCCCCAGCATTTT
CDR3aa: CASSPWDRGKNQPQHF

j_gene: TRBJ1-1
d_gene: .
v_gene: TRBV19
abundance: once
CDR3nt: TGTGCCAGTAGCACGGTACCCACTGAAGCTTTCTTT
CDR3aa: CASSTVPTEAFF

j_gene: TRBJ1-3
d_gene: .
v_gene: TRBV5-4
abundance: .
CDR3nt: TGTGCCCTTGGGCAGAGACACTCTGGAAACACCATATATTTT
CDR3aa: CALGQRHSGNTIYF

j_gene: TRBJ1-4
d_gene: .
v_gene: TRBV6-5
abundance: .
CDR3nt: TGTGCCAGCAGGCAACAGGGTCCCCATAATGAAAAACTGTTTTTT
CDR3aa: CASRQQGPHNEKLFF

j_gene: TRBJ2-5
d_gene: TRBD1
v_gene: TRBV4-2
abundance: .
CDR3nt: TGTGCCAGCAGCGGACGGGACAGGGGTCAAGAGACCCAGTACTTC
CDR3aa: CASSGRDRGQETQYF

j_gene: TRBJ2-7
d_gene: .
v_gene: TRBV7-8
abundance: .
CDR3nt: TGTGCCAGCAGCTTAGGGGGCGCGGCATCCTACGAGCAGTACTTC
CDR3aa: CASSLGGAASYEQYF

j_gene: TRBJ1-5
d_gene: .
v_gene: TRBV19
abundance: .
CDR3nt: TGTGCCAGTAGTATCGGGGGGGCGAGCAATCAGCCCCAGCATTTT
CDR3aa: CASSIGGASNQPQHF

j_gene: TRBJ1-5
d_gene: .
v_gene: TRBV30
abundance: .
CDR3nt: TGTGCCTGGAGTGGGGGGGGATCCGAGCCCCAGCATTTT
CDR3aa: CAWSGGGSEPQHF

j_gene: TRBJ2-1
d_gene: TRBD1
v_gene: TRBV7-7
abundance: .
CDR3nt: TGTGCCAGCAGCCCAGGGGGCTTCGCCTACAATGAGCAGTTCTTC
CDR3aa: CASSPGGFAYNEQFF

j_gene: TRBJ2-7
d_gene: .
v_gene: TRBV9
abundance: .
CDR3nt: TGTGCCAGCAGCCCCCCCCTGGGGGGTTCGCAGTACTTC
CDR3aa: CASSPPLGGSQYF

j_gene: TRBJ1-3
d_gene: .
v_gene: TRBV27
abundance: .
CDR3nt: TGTGCCAGCAGTGTATCCGGGACAAACTCTGGAAACACCATATATTTT
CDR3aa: CASSVSGTNSGNTIYF

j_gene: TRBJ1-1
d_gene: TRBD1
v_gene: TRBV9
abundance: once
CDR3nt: TGTGCCAGCAGCGTAGCTTCAGGGGGCGGCACTGAAGCTTTCTTT
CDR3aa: CASSVASGGGTEAFF

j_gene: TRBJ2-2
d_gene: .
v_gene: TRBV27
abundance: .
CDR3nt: TGTGCCAGCAGTTTTTTGGCTGCCTCCAACACCGGGGAGCTGTTTTTT
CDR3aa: CASSFLAASNTGELFF

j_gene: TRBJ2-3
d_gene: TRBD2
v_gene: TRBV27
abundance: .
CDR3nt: TGTGCCAGCAGTCCCCTGGGACTAGCGGGAGTGGCGTCAGATACGCAGTATTTT
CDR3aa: CASSPLGLAGVASDTQYF

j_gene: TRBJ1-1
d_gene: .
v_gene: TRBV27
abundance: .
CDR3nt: TGTGCCAGCAGCCCCTCACCCCGCGGGGAGAGGGACACTGAAGCTTTCTTT
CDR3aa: CASSPSPRGERDTEAFF

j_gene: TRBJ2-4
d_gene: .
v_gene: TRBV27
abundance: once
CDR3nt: TGTGCCAGCAGTTGGGGGGCAGGGGGGAGCATTCAGTACTTC
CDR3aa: CASSWGAGGSIQYF

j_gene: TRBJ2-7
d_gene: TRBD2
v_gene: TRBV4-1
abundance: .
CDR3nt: TGCGCCAGCAGCCGGGGACTAACCTACGAGCAGTACTTC
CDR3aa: CASSRGLTYEQYF

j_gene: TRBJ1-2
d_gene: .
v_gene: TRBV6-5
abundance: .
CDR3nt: TGTGCCAGCAGCCGCCAAGCGGGAGACTATGGCTACACCTTC
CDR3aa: CASSRQAGDYGYTF

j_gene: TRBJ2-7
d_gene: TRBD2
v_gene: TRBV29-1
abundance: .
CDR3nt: TGCAGCGTTCGAGGACTAGCGGGTAACTACGAGCAGTACTTC
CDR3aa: CSVRGLAGNYEQYF

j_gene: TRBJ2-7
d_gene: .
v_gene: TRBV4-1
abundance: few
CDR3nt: TGCGCCAGCAGCCAAGATAGGACAGCCGAGCAGTACTTC
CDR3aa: CASSQDRTAEQYF

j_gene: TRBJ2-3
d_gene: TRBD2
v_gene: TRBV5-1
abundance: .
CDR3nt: TGCGCCAGCAGCATGGGGGCTAGCGGGAGCGGGGTCACAGATACGCAGTATTTT
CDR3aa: CASSMGASGSGVTDTQYF

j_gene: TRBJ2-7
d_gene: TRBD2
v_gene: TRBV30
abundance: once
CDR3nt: TGTGCCTGGAGTGTAGGCGGGAGCTCCTACGAGCAGTACTTC
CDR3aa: CAWSVGGSSYEQYF

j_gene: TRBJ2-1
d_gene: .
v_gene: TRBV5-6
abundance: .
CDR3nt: TGTGCCAGCAGCTCCTTGGGTGTGGCGACTCCACTGCGCAGTGAGCAGTTCTTC
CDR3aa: CASSSLGVATPLRSEQFF

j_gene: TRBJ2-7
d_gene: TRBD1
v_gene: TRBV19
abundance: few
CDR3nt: TGTGCCAGTAGTATTTTGGGCAGGGGGAAGAGCGCCGAGCAGTACTTC
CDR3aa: CASSILGRGKSAEQYF

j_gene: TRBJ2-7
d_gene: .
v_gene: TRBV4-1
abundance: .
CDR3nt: TGCGCCAGCAGCCACTCTTATGGGGCAGGTCCGGTTGTGCAGTACTTC
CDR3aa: CASSHSYGAGPVVQYF

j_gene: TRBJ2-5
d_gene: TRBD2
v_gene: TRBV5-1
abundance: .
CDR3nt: TGCGCCAGCAGCACGGGACTAGCGGAAGAGACCCAGTACTTC
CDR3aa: CASSTGLAEETQYF

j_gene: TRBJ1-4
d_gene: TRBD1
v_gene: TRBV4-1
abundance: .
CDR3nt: TGCGCCAGCAGCCAAGATTCGGGACAGGGGTTTGAAAAACTGTTTTTT
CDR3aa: CASSQDSGQGFEKLFF

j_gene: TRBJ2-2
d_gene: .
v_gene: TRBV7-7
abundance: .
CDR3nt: TGTGCTAGCAGCCCGGGAAGACGCAACACCGGGGAGCTGTTTTTT
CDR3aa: CASSPGRRNTGELFF

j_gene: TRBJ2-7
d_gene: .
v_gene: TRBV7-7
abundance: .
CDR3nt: TGTGCCAGCAGCTTAGGGGCAACCTACGAGCAGTACTTC
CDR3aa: CASSLGATYEQYF

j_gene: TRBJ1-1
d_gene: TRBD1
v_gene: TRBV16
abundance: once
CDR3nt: TGTGCCAGCAGCCTGCTCGGGACAGGGGGCCTCACTGAAGCTTTCTTT
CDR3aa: CASSLLGTGGLTEAFF